These 12 T cell receptor beta chains were sequenced from one sample in a study of OX40 agonist ivuxolimab in advanced cancers. Sequencing used immunoSEQ multiplex PCR; TCRdb keeps in-frame clones, though not all of them. The repertoire holds 75,000 to 100,000 clones, with over 75% as singletons. The sequencing used CD4+ or CD8+ T cells sorted from blood, collected in a trial of the OX40 agonist ivuxolimab. The receptors originated from an adult with an advanced solid tumor such as melanoma, head and neck, liver or kidney cancer.

The J gene is TRBJ2-7, the V gene TRBV18; no firm D call. CDR3 length equals 16 residues. Trimming stripped 3 bases from V and 2 bases from J, with 17 bases between. CDR1 KGHSH and CDR2 LQKENI come from the germline V gene. The CDR3 loop reads CASSPQETLGPYEQYF. The CDR3 DNA reads TGTGCCAGCTCACCGCAAGAAACTCTAGGGCCCTACGAGCAGTACTTC.

The J gene is TRBJ2-7, the V gene TRBV4-2, with 9 bases identical to TRBD1. The CDR3 covers 14 residues. Per germline, CDR1 LGHNA and CDR2 YNFKEQ. With V trimmed by 5 bases and J by 3 bases, 5 bases remained unmatched. The CDR3 here is CASSSRTGDYEQYF. CDR3 in DNA: TGTGCCAGCAGCTCCCGGACAGGGGACTACGAGCAGTACTTC.

The chain links TRBV7-9 to TRBJ2-7, with TRBD2 matching 11 bases. V trimming: 5 bases; J trimming: 5 bases; junction bases outside the gene matches: 8. Germline V gene data show CDR1 as SEHNR and CDR2 as FQNEAQ (reference sequence). CDR3 length equals 15 residues. CDR3 DNA sequence: TGTGCCAGCAGCCCACGACTAGCGGGAAACCACGAGCAGTACTTC. As protein: CASSPRLAGNHEQYF.

J is TRBJ1-5 and V is TRBV27; maybe TRBD1 (5 bases). Germline CDR1 reads MNHEY; CDR2 reads SMNVEV (reference sequence). This CDR3 contains 15 residues. Between the trimmed V and J ends, which lost 3 bases and 0 bases, there was a span of 9 bases. The CDR3 sequence: CASSFTGYSNQPQHF. The DNA of the CDR3 is TGTGCCAGCAGTTTCACAGGTTATAGCAATCAGCCCCAGCATTTT.

The chain's CDR3 is CASSEAVRQFF. In DNA, the CDR3 is TGTGCCAGCAGTGAGGCCGTCCGGCAGTTCTTC. The V call is TRBV6-1, the J call TRBJ2-1; D gene uncertain. Germline-derived CDR1 and CDR2 are MNHNS and SASEGT. The V end was cut by 3 bases, the J end by 12 bases, with 9 bases between. The CDR3 extends over 11 amino acids.

V is TRBV2 and J is TRBJ2-7, with TRBD2 identical over 8 bases. This CDR3 region has 15 residues. The junction had 9 bases not matched to a gene; V was cut back by 6 bases and J by 2 bases. The germline V gene has CDR1 SNHLY and CDR2 FYNNEI. The CDR3 sequence is CASRQPGLGTYEQYF. The DNA for the CDR3 is TGTGCCAGCAGACAGCCGGGACTAGGGACCTACGAGCAGTACTTC.

The chain's CDR3 is CASSLQGSSYNEQFF. In DNA, the CDR3 is TGTGCCAGCAGCTTGCAGGGGAGCTCCTACAATGAGCAGTTCTTC. The J gene is TRBJ2-1, the V gene TRBV7-2; D is perhaps TRBD1 (6 bases). Between the trimmed V and J ends, which lost 3 bases and 0 bases, there was a span of 9 bases. CDR3 length: 15 residues. Per the germline V gene, CDR1 is SGHTA and CDR2 is FQGNSA.

This chain links TRBV28 with TRBJ2-3; TRBD2 matches at 7 bases. J gave up 4 bases and V 4 bases, and 11 bases lay outside the gene matches. The germline V gene has CDR1 MDHEN and CDR2 SYDVKM. This CDR3 contains 16 residues. CDR3: CASSSAGSSGPDTQYF. The CDR3 DNA is TGTGCCAGCAGTTCAGCGGGGAGTAGCGGGCCAGATACGCAGTATTTT. Together with reference TRBV28 and TRBJ2-3, the CDR3 gives the full variable domain: DVKVTQSSRYLVKRTGEKVFLECVQDMDHENMFWYRQDPGLGLRLIYFSYDVKMKEKGDIPEGYSVSREKKERFSLILESASTNQTSMYLCASSSAGSSGPDTQYFGPGTRLTVL.

The rearrangement joins TRBV6-5 to TRBJ2-5; D may be TRBD1 or TRBD2 (5 bases each). The germline CDR1 and CDR2 sequences are MNHEY and SVGAGI. The V gene lost 2 bases and the J gene lost 4 bases, with 14 bases spanning the gap. The CDR3 consists of 15 residues. CDR3 in amino acids: CASSYVGEFAETQYF. The CDR3 DNA sequence: TGTGCCAGCAGTTACGTGGGGGAGTTTGCAGAGACCCAGTACTTC.

The chain uses TRBV7-2 and TRBJ2-7, with D tentatively TRBD1 (6 bases). The length of the CDR3 is 13 residues. Looked up from germline, CDR1 is SGHTA and CDR2 is FQGNSA. V was clipped by 3 bases and J by 5 bases, with 11 bases between them. CDR3 region: CASSFGDIDEQYF. CDR3 sequence (DNA): TGTGCCAGCAGCTTCGGGGACATAGACGAGCAGTACTTC.

J is TRBJ2-5 and V is TRBV2; 10 nucleotides align to TRBD2. V lost 4 bases and J lost 4; bases outside the gene matches: 6. Germline CDR1 SNHLY, CDR2 FYNNEI. The CDR3 spans 15 residues. The CDR3, as DNA: TGTGCCAGCAGTGTATCCAGCGGGAGGGCAGAGACCCAGTACTTC. This sequence encodes CASSVSSGRAETQYF.

This chain uses TRBV20-1 with TRBJ2-3; the D is unclear. The CDR3 runs 11 residues. The germline V gene has CDR1 DFQATT and CDR2 SNEGSKA (reference sequence). Trimming removed 6 bases at V and 5 bases at J, with 9 bases between. CDR3 protein: CSADSRDTQYF. The DNA for the CDR3 is TGCAGTGCGGATTCTAGAGATACGCAGTATTTT.